The 16 T cell receptor beta chains listed next were all sequenced from one sample in a study of cytomegalovirus exposure and HLA in healthy donors (dated by TCRdb to 2016 to 2017). Libraries were made using the immunoSEQ multiplex PCR assay. A mixture of 60 forward primers for TCR Vbeta segments and 13 reverse primers for TCR Jbeta segments was used in the multiplex PCR. The source is immuneACCESS, and TCRdb retained only in-frame sequences with V and J called. Part of the clones is not carried over; for the studies checked, unresolved V genes explain less than half of this, and the remainder is unexplained. Present in this sample are roughly 110,000 clones, 65% to 85% of which were seen just once. The ten largest clones add up to less than 2.5% of the sample. The sample was PBMCs. The source is a man between 18 and 29 years old in good health and CMV-seronegative.

The chain carries TRBV10-3 and TRBJ1-1; 10 positions agree with TRBD1. J gave up 12 bases and V 3 bases, and 10 bases lay outside the gene matches. Germline V gene sequence: CDR1 ENHRY, CDR2 SYGVKD. The CDR3 spans 14 residues. CDR3 bases: TGTGCCATCAGTGATTCTAAACCGGGACAGGGGCCTTTCTTT. It is translated as CAISDSKPGQGPFF.

CDR3 coding DNA: TGTGCCAGCAGCTTTCAGGAGGGGGCCACTGAAGCTTTCTTT. Protein sequence: CASSFQEGATEAFF. This chain uses TRBV7-2 with TRBJ1-1; 7 bases are a match to TRBD1. The junction had 5 bases not matched to a gene; V was cut back by 3 bases and J by 4 bases. The CDR3 contains 14 residues. Germline-derived CDR1 and CDR2 are SGHTA and FQGNSA.

This chain connects TRBV28 to TRBJ1-5; unclear D gene. The V end lost 7 bases, the J end lost 7 bases, and 17 bases lay between the germline ends. The CDR3 has 14 residues. The V gene's germline CDR1 is MDHEN and CDR2 SYDVKM. CDR3 coding DNA: TGTGCCAGCACCCCCCCCTTCCTTTCGCAGCCCCAGCATTTT. This codes for CASTPPFLSQPQHF.

The V and J genes are TRBV19 and TRBJ1-6, with TRBD1 matching 7 bases. Unmatched junction bases numbered 5, after V lost 5 bases and J lost 4 bases. The CDR3 loop spans 15 amino acids. Germline lookup yields CDR1 LNHDA and CDR2 SQIVND (reference sequence). DNA for the CDR3: TGTGCCAGTAGTCTGAGGGGACAGTATAATTCACCCCTCCACTTT. Amino acids: CASSLRGQYNSPLHF.

This clone was counted a few times. V and J are TRBV5-1 and TRBJ1-1; D possibly corresponds to TRBD1 (6 bases). This CDR3 has 15 residues. Per the germline V gene, CDR1 is SGHRS and CDR2 is YFSETQ. V shed 1 base and J shed 5 bases, with 15 bases lying between them. The CDR3 protein is CASSLRSPGVTEAFF. The CDR3 coding sequence is TGCGCCAGCAGCTTGAGGAGCCCAGGGGTAACTGAAGCTTTCTTT.

V usage is TRBV5-6 and J usage is TRBJ2-6; D is ambiguous. CDR1 is SGHDT and CDR2 is YYEEEE in the germline V gene. Between the trimmed V and J ends, which lost 4 bases and 0 bases, there was a span of 8 bases. The CDR3 extends over 15 amino acids. In nucleotides, the CDR3 is TGTGCCAGCAGCCCTCCCGGCTCTGGGGCCAACGTCCTGACTTTC. This translates into CASSPPGSGANVLTF.

The rearrangement links TRBV5-1 to TRBJ2-1; 10 bases are shared with TRBD2. The CDR3 consists of 16 residues. CDR1 is SGHRS, CDR2 YFSETQ, per germline. After removal of 4 bases from V and 6 bases from J, the junction contained 10 bases not matched to a gene. DNA of the CDR3: TGCGCCAGCAGCCCTATAAAGCGGGGGGGACGCAATGAGCAGTTCTTC. Protein: CASSPIKRGGRNEQFF.

This clone has only a few counts. This rearrangement joins TRBV2 to TRBJ1-5; D uncertain. This CDR3 contains 12 residues. Germline V gives CDR1 SNHLY, CDR2 FYNNEI. The V end lost 7 bases, the J end lost 2 bases, and 6 bases lay between the germline ends. CDR3 residues: CASTMGNQPQHF. DNA for the CDR3: TGTGCCAGCACTATGGGCAATCAGCCCCAGCATTTT.

The genes are TRBV7-2 and TRBJ2-1; 10 bases are a match to TRBD2. CDR3 length: 14 amino acids. With V trimmed by 6 bases and J by 14 bases, 13 bases remained unmatched. Germline V gene data show CDR1 as SGHTA and CDR2 as FQGNSA. CDR3 protein: CASSYRLSGGPEFF. CDR3 DNA sequence: TGTGCCAGCAGTTATCGCCTTAGCGGGGGGCCTGAGTTCTTC.

The genes are TRBV6-4 and TRBJ2-1; 10 nucleotides align to TRBD2. CDR1 and CDR2 from the germline V gene are MRHNA and SNTAGT. Trimming took 0 bases from V and 6 from J; bases not matched to a gene: 5. There are 16 residues in the CDR3. As DNA, the CDR3 is TGTGCCAGCAGTGACTCGAGCGGGGGGGCGCCCAATGAGCAGTTCTTC. Translating it yields CASSDSSGGAPNEQFF.

The rearrangement links TRBV5-1 to TRBJ1-2, with D possibly matching TRBD1 (5 bases). The CDR3 has 13 residues. Germline CDR1 is SGHRS and CDR2 is YFSETQ. V gave up 3 bases and J gave up 4 bases, with 10 bases separating them. This chain's CDR3 is CASSSRVGYGYTF. The CDR3 DNA reads TGCGCCAGCAGCTCCAGGGTTGGCTATGGCTACACCTTC.

The chain links TRBV2 to TRBJ1-5, with D perhaps matching TRBD1 (5 bases). Germline CDR1 is SNHLY and CDR2 is FYNNEI. The CDR3 length is 15 residues. V was pared by 6 bases and J by 0 bases, with 12 bases between. DNA for the CDR3: TGTGCCAGCAGGGGACTAGTCACTAGCAATCAGCCCCAGCATTTT. Translated: CASRGLVTSNQPQHF.

This clone was seen once. The V gene is TRBV7-8, the J gene TRBJ2-7, with D possibly matching TRBD2 (6 bases). Germline V gene lookup returns CDR1 SGHVS and CDR2 FQNEAQ. V was shortened by 5 bases and J by 2 bases, with 16 bases between the two germline ends. This CDR3 is built from 15 residues. The CDR3 region is CASSPGGGDAYEQYF. In DNA form, the CDR3 reads TGTGCCAGCAGCCCCGGTGGAGGGGATGCCTACGAGCAGTACTTC.

This chain joins TRBV13 and TRBJ2-2, with a tentative D call TRBD2 (6 bases). The CDR3 consists of 13 residues. The V end was cut by 5 bases, the J end by 4 bases, with 8 bases between. The germline V gene has CDR1 PRHDT and CDR2 FYEKMQ (reference sequence). The chain's CDR3 is CASSPGGTGELFF. DNA for the CDR3: TGTGCCAGCAGCCCCGGGGGCACCGGGGAGCTGTTTTTT.

The sample holds a few counts of this clone. The chain couples TRBV5-1 to TRBJ2-2; 9 bases agree with TRBD2. With 1 base clipped from V and 0 bases from J, the junction kept 10 bases outside the gene matches. The CDR3 runs 19 residues. CDR1 and CDR2 from the germline V gene are SGHRS and YFSETQ. The chain's CDR3 is CASSLRTTSGFANTGELFF. In DNA, the CDR3 is TGCGCCAGCAGCTTGCGGACGACTAGCGGATTCGCGAACACCGGGGAGCTGTTTTTT.

This chain joins TRBV7-2 and TRBJ1-1; TRBD1 might be the D (6 bases). Trimming left V 5 bases short and J 0 bases short, with 16 bases between. The CDR3 spans 16 residues. CDR1 and CDR2 (germline): SGHTA, FQGNSA. CDR3 sequence (DNA): TGTGCCAGCAGCCCTAGAGGGGGACACCTGAACACTGAAGCTTTCTTT. Residues: CASSPRGGHLNTEAFF.